These T cell receptor beta chains were read from a single sample in a study of cytomegalovirus exposure and HLA in healthy donors. The method was immunoSEQ multiplex PCR; TCRdb's version includes in-frame clones alone and lacks a portion of them. The sample has some 80,000 clones, approximately 96% seen once. Sequencing was done on a sample of PBMCs. All receptors come from a woman under 30 in good health and CMV-seronegative. Both conserved end residues are part of each CDR3. Size values are once, few and many counts, or a class for expanded clones, and some rows have none.

j_gene: TRBJ2-1; v_gene: TRBV10-1; abundance: once; CDR3aa: CASSQAGGSYNEQFF
j_gene: TRBJ1-1; v_gene: TRBV6-1; abundance: NA; CDR3aa: CASRTDSVGTEAFF
j_gene: TRBJ1-2; v_gene: TRBV4-1; abundance: many; CDR3aa: CASSQDGTGRYGYTF
j_gene: TRBJ2-7; v_gene: TRBV27; abundance: NA; CDR3aa: CASSLLVHATNEQYF
j_gene: TRBJ2-7; v_gene: TRBV6-1; abundance: NA; CDR3aa: CASRGIASCSYEQYF
j_gene: TRBJ2-5; v_gene: TRBV7-8; abundance: NA; CDR3aa: CASSSRAGGAFPGETQYF
j_gene: TRBJ1-1; v_gene: TRBV27; abundance: NA; CDR3aa: CASSLSPGSAMNTEAFF
j_gene: TRBJ2-3; v_gene: TRBV7-2; abundance: NA; CDR3aa: CASSLVARTGGDTQYF
j_gene: TRBJ2-5; v_gene: TRBV9; abundance: NA; CDR3aa: CASSVGAGAGETQYF
j_gene: TRBJ2-7; v_gene: TRBV11-2; abundance: NA; CDR3aa: CASRIDRESYEQYF
j_gene: TRBJ2-1; v_gene: TRBV9; abundance: NA; CDR3aa: CASSVDPLAGGNEQFF
j_gene: TRBJ2-1; v_gene: TRBV5-1; abundance: NA; CDR3aa: CASSDNSGDPYNEQFF
j_gene: TRBJ2-7; v_gene: TRBV7-8; abundance: NA; CDR3aa: CASSLPGAVREAYEQYF
j_gene: TRBJ2-1; v_gene: TRBV5-1; abundance: NA; CDR3aa: CASSLDLGSSYNEQFF
j_gene: TRBJ2-4; v_gene: TRBV2; abundance: NA; CDR3aa: CASINRVAKNIQYF
j_gene: TRBJ2-5; v_gene: TRBV5-1; abundance: NA; CDR3aa: CASSLGQGKETQYF
j_gene: TRBJ2-1; v_gene: TRBV2; abundance: NA; CDR3aa: CASTAGWTYNEQFF
j_gene: TRBJ2-3; v_gene: TRBV9; abundance: NA; CDR3aa: CASSVASQTSPSTDTQYF
j_gene: TRBJ1-5; v_gene: TRBV19; abundance: NA; CDR3aa: CASDRSGALGNQPQHF
j_gene: TRBJ2-2; v_gene: TRBV10-2; abundance: NA; CDR3aa: CASSVLGAGVTPGELFF
j_gene: TRBJ2-7; v_gene: TRBV18; abundance: NA; CDR3aa: CASSQYSGKYEQYF
j_gene: TRBJ1-4; v_gene: TRBV5-1; abundance: NA; CDR3aa: CASSLYGTGNEKLFF
j_gene: TRBJ1-1; v_gene: TRBV5-1; abundance: once; CDR3aa: CASSLPSSGQGNTEAFF
j_gene: TRBJ2-1; v_gene: TRBV6-7; abundance: once; CDR3aa: CASSLVAERYNEQFF
j_gene: TRBJ1-1; v_gene: TRBV9; abundance: once; CDR3aa: CASSGRGRVNTEAFF
j_gene: TRBJ2-3; v_gene: TRBV18; abundance: NA; CDR3aa: CASSPRSSGSTDTQYF
j_gene: TRBJ2-1; v_gene: TRBV28; abundance: NA; CDR3aa: CASTLGLAVYNEQFF
j_gene: TRBJ1-5; v_gene: TRBV28; abundance: NA; CDR3aa: CASSTGQGFLQPQHF
j_gene: TRBJ1-1; v_gene: TRBV6-1; abundance: NA; CDR3aa: CASSLRAADTEAFF
j_gene: TRBJ2-3; v_gene: TRBV28; abundance: NA; CDR3aa: CASIGISGSADTQYF
j_gene: TRBJ2-2; v_gene: TRBV7-2; abundance: NA; CDR3aa: CASSLRLAGNTGELFF
j_gene: TRBJ2-7; v_gene: TRBV5-1; abundance: NA; CDR3aa: CASSPNRYEQYF
j_gene: TRBJ2-1; v_gene: TRBV25-1; abundance: NA; CDR3aa: CASSARTSHKSSYNEQFF
j_gene: TRBJ2-1; v_gene: TRBV6-4; abundance: NA; CDR3aa: CASSAGLAGVGEQFF
j_gene: TRBJ2-3; v_gene: TRBV9; abundance: NA; CDR3aa: CASASGSSDTQYF
j_gene: TRBJ2-7; v_gene: TRBV7-9; abundance: NA; CDR3aa: CASSLSLGQGFYEQYF
j_gene: TRBJ2-5; v_gene: TRBV7-7; abundance: few; CDR3aa: CASSLGRGTQYF
j_gene: TRBJ1-4; v_gene: TRBV27; abundance: NA; CDR3aa: CASSLWRPGVATTNEKLFF
j_gene: TRBJ2-1; v_gene: TRBV27; abundance: NA; CDR3aa: CASKGLGGEVVRPGNEQFF
j_gene: TRBJ2-5; v_gene: TRBV20-1; abundance: once; CDR3aa: CSAHTPAQYF
j_gene: TRBJ1-4; v_gene: TRBV25-1; abundance: NA; CDR3aa: CASSESNSQNEKLFF
j_gene: TRBJ2-7; v_gene: TRBV19; abundance: NA; CDR3aa: CASKRDGTLFYEQYF
j_gene: TRBJ2-7; v_gene: TRBV6-1; abundance: NA; CDR3aa: CASSEALGDSDYEQYF
j_gene: TRBJ1-6; v_gene: TRBV30; abundance: NA; CDR3aa: CAWSLRQGVGSSYNSPLHF
j_gene: TRBJ1-6; v_gene: TRBV18; abundance: NA; CDR3aa: CASSPEGAGSPLHF
j_gene: TRBJ2-7; v_gene: TRBV11-2; abundance: NA; CDR3aa: CASSLVRRRRPYEQYF
j_gene: TRBJ2-7; v_gene: TRBV28; abundance: NA; CDR3aa: CASSVAGSSYEQYF
j_gene: TRBJ2-7; v_gene: TRBV5-1; abundance: NA; CDR3aa: CASSLGPDRAAYEQYF
j_gene: TRBJ2-7; v_gene: TRBV28; abundance: NA; CDR3aa: CASRSGTGGLYEQYF
j_gene: TRBJ1-6; v_gene: TRBV18; abundance: NA; CDR3aa: CASSPRRGQFGINNSPLHF
j_gene: TRBJ1-4; v_gene: TRBV29-1; abundance: NA; CDR3aa: CSVQDQLNEKLFF
j_gene: TRBJ2-5; v_gene: TRBV18; abundance: NA; CDR3aa: CASSPPSEPTQYF
j_gene: TRBJ1-3; v_gene: TRBV4-1; abundance: NA; CDR3aa: CASSQDFTIAGNTIYF